These 25 T cell receptor beta chains were all obtained from the same sample, sequenced in a study of blood T cell repertoires in COVID-19. Clones were read by immunoSEQ multiplex PCR, and TCRdb kept only the in-frame ones, dropping some. Among about 190,000 clones listed, 89% were seen once. The sample taken for sequencing was peripheral blood. These receptors all come from a middle-aged man with acute or convalescent COVID-19.

Comment on this clone: At one boundary the junction diverges from the germline segment, which might be a read error. The genes are TRBV7-7 and TRBJ2-1, with 9 bases aligning to TRBD2. The CDR3 has 16 residues. Germline CDR1 reads SSHAT; CDR2 reads FNYEAQ (reference sequence). This chain's CDR3 is CASSLNPSGAYNEQFF. The CDR3 nucleotides read TGTGCTAGCAGCTTAAATCCTAGCGGGGCTTACAATGAGCAGTTCTTC.

The CDR3 DNA follows: TGTGCCAGCAGTCTTCGGGACAGCTCCTACAATGAGCAGTTCTTC. Its protein product is CASSLRDSSYNEQFF. The V and J genes are TRBV2 and TRBJ2-1; the match to TRBD1 covers 7 bases. The CDR3 has 15 residues. Looked up from germline, CDR1 is SNHLY and CDR2 is FYNNEI. The J segment lost 0 bases and the V segment lost 5 bases, leaving 4 bases of the junction unmatched.

The chain couples TRBV9 to TRBJ2-6; TRBD1 matches at 7 bases. Per germline, CDR1 SGDLS and CDR2 YYNGEE. J lost 1 base, V lost 3 bases, and 7 bases had no gene match. The CDR3 length is 17 residues. The CDR3 is CASSAISRGSGANVLTF. The CDR3 nucleotides read TGTGCCAGCAGCGCCATTTCCAGGGGGTCTGGGGCCAACGTCCTGACTTTC.

This chain joins TRBV5-4 and TRBJ1-1, with D hard to call. V shed 0 bases and J shed 9 bases, with 12 bases lying between them. CDR3 length: 13 amino acids. Per germline, CDR1 SGHNT and CDR2 YYREEE (reference sequence). The CDR3 spells CASSLAGTVKAFF. In DNA form, the CDR3 reads TGTGCCAGCAGCTTGGCAGGAACTGTCAAAGCTTTCTTT. Combining the CDR3 with reference TRBV5-4 and TRBJ1-1 gives the whole variable domain ETGVTQSPTHLIKTRGQQVTLRCSSQSGHNTVSWYQQALGQGPQFIFQYYREEENGRGNFPPRFSGLQFPNYSSELNVNALELDDSALYLCASSLAGTVKAFFGQGTRLTVV.

The V and J genes are TRBV28 and TRBJ2-7, with 8 bases that match TRBD1. V shed 3 bases, J shed 2 bases, and the junction held 12 bases outside the gene matches. In germline, CDR1 is MDHEN, CDR2 SYDVKM. The CDR3 length is 17 residues. CDR3 region: CASSLSRDRISTYEQYF. The CDR3 DNA reads TGTGCCAGCAGTTTGTCCCGGGACAGGATTAGCACCTACGAGCAGTACTTC.

The chain joins TRBV7-6 to TRBJ1-5, with D unresolved. The CDR3 has 13 amino acids. From germline, CDR1 is SGHVS and CDR2 FNYEAQ. Trimming left V 5 bases short and J 6 bases short, with 11 bases between. This CDR3 reads CASSLGRSQPQHF. The CDR3 DNA sequence: TGTGCCAGCAGCCTTGGGCGAAGTCAGCCCCAGCATTTT.

Only one count was recorded for this clone. This rearrangement joins TRBV2 to TRBJ1-2, with 11 bases identical to TRBD1. Germline CDR1 reads SNHLY; CDR2 reads FYNNEI. The CDR3 length is 14 residues. Trimming took 4 bases from V and 8 from J; bases not matched to a gene: 6. The CDR3 nucleotides read TGTGCCAGCAGTGGAGGACAGGGGGCGTGGGGCTACACCTTC. Amino acid sequence: CASSGGQGAWGYTF. The entire variable domain, with the rest obtained from reference TRBV2 and TRBJ1-2, is as follows: EPEVTQTPSHQVTQMGQEVILRCVPISNHLYFYWYRQILGQKVEFLVSFYNNEISEKSEIFDDQFSVERPDGSNFTLKIRSTKLEDSAMYFCASSGGQGAWGYTFGSGTRLTVV.

The rearrangement links TRBV15 to TRBJ2-1; 16 nucleotides line up with TRBD2. Germline V gene data show CDR1 as LNHNV and CDR2 as YYDKDF (reference sequence). The junction had 5 bases not matched to a gene; V was cut back by 5 bases and J by 10 bases. The CDR3 is 15 amino acids. DNA for the CDR3: TGTGCCACCAGCCCGGGACTAGCGGGGGGGCCCGAGCAGTTCTTC. The encoded protein is CATSPGLAGGPEQFF.

The V and J genes are TRBV4-2 and TRBJ1-3; TRBD1 agrees at 9 bases. The CDR3 consists of 18 residues. Unmatched junction bases numbered 16, after V lost 4 bases and J lost 6 bases. The germline V gene has CDR1 LGHNA and CDR2 YNFKEQ. This chain's CDR3 is CASSPAIGQGMIANTIYF. The CDR3 region has the DNA TGTGCCAGCAGCCCTGCTATAGGACAGGGGATGATAGCAAACACCATATATTTT.

On this clone: One junction end does not reproduce the germline sequence, and a read error may be involved. This rearrangement joins TRBV5-1 to TRBJ2-7; TRBD2 is a possible D gene (5 bases). This CDR3 is built from 12 residues. CDR1 SGHRS and CDR2 YFSETQ come from the germline V gene. The CDR3 loop reads CASRLSGYEQYF. DNA of the CDR3: TGCGCCAGCCGCTTGTCGGGGTACGAGCAGTACTTC.

The rearrangement uses TRBV7-9 and TRBJ1-3, with D hard to call. Trimming removed 5 bases at V and 4 bases at J, with 21 bases between. Germline values: CDR1 SEHNR, CDR2 FQNEAQ (reference sequence). The CDR3 loop spans 17 amino acids. Here the CDR3 DNA reads TGTGCCAGCAGCCCCTACGCCGGGGAAAGGTCCGGAAACACCATATATTTT. Residues: CASSPYAGERSGNTIYF.

This clone appeared once. The rearrangement joins TRBV10-3 to TRBJ1-1; D call uncertain. Trimming removed 0 bases from V and 2 bases from J, with 7 bases in between. The length of the CDR3 is 14 residues. From germline, CDR1 is ENHRY and CDR2 SYGVKD. The CDR3 bases are TGTGCCATCAGTGAGTCTTACGGTAACACTGAAGCTTTCTTT. Translated: CAISESYGNTEAFF.

The chain has TRBV5-6 and TRBJ2-3; 12 nucleotides align to TRBD1. The CDR3 has 15 amino acids. Germline CDR1 is SGHDT and CDR2 is YYEEEE. V lost 7 bases to trimming and J lost 3 bases; unmatched junction nucleotides: 6. DNA of the CDR3: TGTGCCAGCGCGTTGGGACAGGGGGCGACAGATACGCAGTATTTT. It yields the protein CASALGQGATDTQYF.

The chain is built from TRBV12-3 or TRBV12-4 and TRBJ1-5; 8 bases align to TRBD1. Germline trimming cut 7 bases from V and 7 bases from J; bases unmatched to any gene: 6. The CDR3 is 13 amino acids. CDR3 sequence (DNA): TGTGCCAGCACCCAGGGGGCGGGACAGCCCCAGCATTTT. Encoded protein: CASTQGAGQPQHF.

CDR3 sequence (DNA): TGTGCCAGCAGTTTATTGACTAGCGGTGGCCCCCTCAAGCAGTTCTTC. Protein sequence: CASSLLTSGGPLKQFF. The chain has TRBV28 and TRBJ2-1; 9 bases agree with TRBD2. Germline V CDR1 and CDR2: MDHEN, SYDVKM. The junction had 12 bases not matched to a gene; V was cut back by 1 base and J by 11 bases. CDR3 length: 16 amino acids.

The chain recombines TRBV5-1 with TRBJ2-3, with TRBD2 identical over 8 bases. From germline, CDR1 is SGHRS and CDR2 YFSETQ. The V gene end was trimmed by 3 bases and the J gene end by 1 base; junction bases not matched to a gene: 4. This CDR3 region has 15 residues. The CDR3 is CASSWTSSGTDTQYF. The CDR3 nucleotides read TGCGCCAGCAGCTGGACTAGCTCTGGCACAGATACGCAGTATTTT.

This chain connects TRBV7-9 to TRBJ1-3; 7 bases are shared with TRBD1. The CDR3 length is 16 residues. Per germline, CDR1 SEHNR and CDR2 FQNEAQ (reference sequence). V shed 5 bases and J 0 bases; nucleotides not matched to a gene: 7. The CDR3 DNA sequence: TGTGCCAGCAGCAAGGGACAGAGGCTCTCTGGAAACACCATATATTTT. This translates into CASSKGQRLSGNTIYF.

V is TRBV7-9 and J is TRBJ1-2; the D gene is possibly TRBD1 (6 bases). Germline loops: CDR1 SEHNR, CDR2 FQNEAQ (reference sequence). The V end was cut by 11 bases, the J end by 3 bases, with 7 bases between. This CDR3 has 10 amino acids. CDR3 in amino acids: CAGGDYGYTF. CDR3 DNA: TGTGCCGGGGGCGACTATGGCTACACCTTC.

V and J are TRBV7-2 and TRBJ1-1; D not resolved. Germline lookup yields CDR1 SGHTA and CDR2 FQGNSA. CDR3 length: 14 residues. The V end was cut by 7 bases, the J end by 1 base, with 13 bases between. For the CDR3, the DNA is TGTGCCAGCAACCCGACAAATACGAACACTGAAGCTTTCTTT. It is translated as CASNPTNTNTEAFF.

V gene TRBV11-2 combines with J gene TRBJ2-7; 8 positions agree with TRBD1. The CDR3 spans 15 residues. Looked up from germline, CDR1 is SGHAT and CDR2 is FQNNGV. The V and J ends lost 2 bases and 1 base, in that order; junction bases with no gene match: 4. CDR3 DNA: TGTGCCAGCAGCTTAACAGGACAGGGATCCTACGAGCAGTACTTC. Its translation: CASSLTGQGSYEQYF.

This clone was detected only once. The sample contains more than one DNA sequence encoding this CDR3. This chain connects TRBV12-3 or TRBV12-4 to TRBJ1-4; D is undetermined. With 6 bases removed from V and 10 bases from J, the gap between germline ends came to 15 bases. This CDR3 comprises 13 residues. CDR3 residues: CASRADSIGKLFF. The CDR3 bases are TGTGCCAGCAGAGCGGACTCGATCGGAAAACTGTTTTTT.

A few counts support this clone. The chain uses TRBV29-1 and TRBJ1-2, with a weak D call TRBD1 (5 bases). In germline, CDR1 is SQVTM, CDR2 ANQGSEA. The CDR3 spans 13 residues. The V gene lost 1 base and the J gene lost 8 bases, with 14 bases spanning the gap. The chain's CDR3 is CSVEGSGVLGYTF. The CDR3 DNA sequence: TGCAGCGTTGAAGGTTCGGGGGTATTGGGCTACACCTTC. Variable domain in full (rest from reference TRBV29-1 and TRBJ1-2): SAVISQKPSRDICQRGTSLTIQCQVDSQVTMMFWYRQQPGQSLTLIATANQGSEATYESGFVIDKFPISRPNLTFSTLTVSNMSPEDSSIYLCSVEGSGVLGYTFGSGTRLTVV.

The V call is TRBV7-9, the J call TRBJ2-7; 10 bases are shared with TRBD2. The germline V gene encodes CDR1 SEHNR and CDR2 FQNEAQ (reference sequence). J lost 2 bases, V lost 2 bases, and 3 bases had no gene match. The CDR3 consists of 15 residues. CDR3 nucleotides: TGTGCCAGCAGCTTAAGTAGCGGGAGGACCTACGAGCAGTACTTC. Protein product: CASSLSSGRTYEQYF.

This chain links TRBV11-2 with TRBJ2-7; D is possibly TRBD2 (6 bases). CDR3 length: 16 amino acids. The germline V gene has CDR1 SGHAT and CDR2 FQNNGV. The V and J ends lost 6 bases and 2 bases respectively, with 20 bases between them. The CDR3 sequence: CASSLSPGTGAYEQYF. Here the CDR3 DNA reads TGTGCCAGCAGTCTTTCCCCCGGGACGGGAGCCTACGAGCAGTACTTC. The whole variable domain, filled in from reference TRBV11-2 and TRBJ2-7, reads EAGVAQSPRYKIIEKRQSVAFWCNPISGHATLYWYQQILGQGPKLLIQFQNNGVVDDSQLPKDRFSAERLKGVDSTLKIQPAKLEDSAVYLCASSLSPGTGAYEQYFGPGTRLTVT.

The table lists this clone with a count of one. This chain connects TRBV23-1 to TRBJ2-7; 8 bases map to TRBD1. TRBV23-1 is identified as an open reading frame with a role that is uncertain. The J segment lost 3 bases and the V segment lost 5 bases, leaving 12 bases of the junction unmatched. The CDR3 is made up of 16 amino acids. The CDR3: CASSRSGDRFVYEQYF. The DNA for the CDR3 is TGCGCCAGCAGTAGATCGGGGGACAGGTTCGTCTACGAGCAGTACTTC.